This T cell receptor (beta chain) stems from a study of early T cells in non-severe SARS-CoV-2 infection. Study-wide background: Sequencing targeted bulk RNA from unsorted whole blood, leaving chains unpaired.

Attachment of unique molecular identifiers was made to individual cDNA molecules. TCRdb reprocessed the 5' RACE reads via MiXCR and lists one record per CDR3 protein. The table includes 65,000 to 80,000 distinct CDR3 sequences, 11% detected once. J was trimmed by 3 bases and V by 6 bases; bases with no gene match: 7. Germline CDR1 MNHEY, CDR2 SVGEGT. This CDR3 has 15 residues. General study results and limits: Matches to VDJdb favored anti-spike CD8 responses and missed private and CD4 specificities.

For this clonotype: Antigen unknown.

Sequencing input: whole blood. The clonotype comes from an adult who was a healthcare worker with PCR-confirmed SARS-CoV-2 infection or an uninfected control (not recorded which). The chain couples TRBV6-2 or TRBV6-3 to TRBJ2-3, with 9 bases identical to TRBD2. The CDR3 loop is CASSGGGARTDTQYF. CDR3 in DNA: TGTGCCAGCAGCGGCGGGGGGGCCAGGACAGATACGCAGTATTTT.